The 30 T cell receptor beta chains presented below share a single source sample, sequenced in a study of blood T cell repertoires in COVID-19 (dated by TCRdb to the early 2020s). Libraries were made using the immunoSEQ multiplex PCR assay. Here the immuneACCESS table is served through TCRdb, limited to in-frame sequences with V and J called. Missing clones are a known gap in these copies; in checked studies unresolved V genes cover under half, and the rest lacks a known reason. Present in this sample are around 210,000 clones, over 60% of which were seen just once. The ten largest account for less than 7% of the sample. Sequencing was performed on peripheral blood. These receptors all come from a woman in her 70s with acute or convalescent COVID-19.

The gene calls are TRBV29-1 and TRBJ2-7, with TRBD1 matching over 8 bases. The V and J ends lost 4 bases and 3 bases, in that order; junction bases with no gene match: 5. This CDR3 comprises 13 residues. Germline-derived CDR1 and CDR2 are SQVTM and ANQGSEA. The CDR3 region has the DNA TGCAGCGTTGCCAGGGGGCGAGGCTACGAGCAGTACTTC. This codes for CSVARGRGYEQYF.

This sequence joins TRBV9 and TRBJ2-1; tentatively, D is TRBD1 (6 bases). Germline V gene data show CDR1 as SGDLS and CDR2 as YYNGEE. The CDR3 spans 12 residues. V was clipped by 2 bases and J by 7 bases, with 7 bases between them. The CDR3 sequence: CASSVGQNEQFF. CDR3 nucleotide sequence: TGTGCCAGCAGCGTTGGACAGAATGAGCAGTTCTTC.

The J gene is TRBJ2-2, the V gene TRBV28; 8 nucleotides line up with TRBD2. Germline trimming cut 3 bases from V and 15 bases from J; bases unmatched to any gene: 6. This CDR3 is built from 12 residues. Germline loops: CDR1 MDHEN, CDR2 SYDVKM. The CDR3 reads CASSFRAGGLFF. CDR3 bases: TGTGCCAGCAGTTTTCGGGCGGGAGGCTTGTTTTTT.

The chain couples TRBV10-1 to TRBJ2-1; tentative D call: TRBD2 (6 bases). Trimming removed 0 bases from V and 7 bases from J, with 16 bases in between. The CDR3 length is 16 residues. Germline V CDR1 and CDR2: WNHNN, SYGVQD (reference sequence). Here the CDR3 reads CASSESAGSLWNEQFF. The DNA for the CDR3 is TGCGCCAGCAGTGAGTCCGCGGGGTCACTTTGGAATGAGCAGTTCTTC.

The V and J genes are TRBV18 and TRBJ1-3; D not certain. CDR1 and CDR2 from the germline V gene are KGHSH and LQKENI. CDR3 length: 17 residues. The V end was cut by 3 bases, the J end by 4 bases, with 19 bases between. This chain's CDR3 is CASSPSPVPSAGNTIYF. The CDR3 DNA sequence: TGTGCCAGCTCACCTTCTCCTGTTCCCTCTGCGGGAAACACCATATATTTT.

This clone was counted once. The chain combines TRBV18 with TRBJ2-3; D perhaps matches TRBD2 (5 bases). CDR1 KGHSH and CDR2 LQKENI come from the germline V gene. V was pared by 3 bases and J by 2 bases, with 9 bases between. The CDR3 covers 14 residues. The CDR3 protein is CASSPVGDTDTQYF. The CDR3 DNA is TGTGCCAGCTCACCGGTGGGAGACACAGATACGCAGTATTTT. Combining the CDR3 with reference TRBV18 and TRBJ2-3 gives the whole variable domain NAGVMQNPRHLVRRRGQEARLRCSPMKGHSHVYWYRQLPEEGLKFMVYLQKENIIDESGMPKERFSAEFPKEGPSILRIQQVVRGDSAAYFCASSPVGDTDTQYFGPGTRLTVL.

This chain links TRBV2 with TRBJ1-2; the match to TRBD1 covers 8 bases. Germline V gene data show CDR1 as SNHLY and CDR2 as FYNNEI. V lost 11 bases to trimming and J lost 1 base; unmatched junction nucleotides: 9. CDR3 length equals 14 residues. The DNA for the CDR3 is TGTGCCGGCCAGGGGGCGATAAGTAACTATGGCTACACCTTC. This translates into CAGQGAISNYGYTF.

This clone has a count of ten or more. The chain recombines TRBV28 with TRBJ2-3; TRBD2 matches at 13 bases. The V gene's germline CDR1 is MDHEN and CDR2 SYDVKM. The CDR3 has 17 amino acids. With 6 bases clipped from V and 1 base from J, the junction kept 7 bases outside the gene matches. The CDR3 is CASSGLAGVWGTDTQYF. Here the CDR3 DNA reads TGTGCCAGCAGCGGACTAGCGGGAGTGTGGGGCACAGATACGCAGTATTTT.

This sequence joins TRBV7-3 and TRBJ2-1; tentative D call: TRBD2 (5 bases). CDR1 SGHTA and CDR2 FQGTGA come from the germline V gene. This CDR3 is 15 amino acids long. V lost 1 base and J 4 bases, leaving 11 bases between the germline ends. The CDR3 is CASSLKLGGYNEQFF. CDR3 DNA sequence: TGTGCCAGCAGCTTAAAACTAGGAGGATACAATGAGCAGTTCTTC.

The chain carries TRBV30 and TRBJ1-1; tentatively, D is TRBD1 (5 bases). Germline-derived CDR1 and CDR2 are GTSNPN and SVGIG (reference sequence). Trimming stripped 4 bases from V and 5 bases from J, with 11 bases between. The CDR3 is 12 amino acids. In nucleotides, the CDR3 is TGTGCCTGGATTGGGGGGGGGACTGAAGCTTTCTTT. Translated: CAWIGGGTEAFF.

The chain carries TRBV5-1 and TRBJ2-6; 9 bases fit TRBD1. The CDR3 runs 15 residues. Looked up from germline, CDR1 is SGHRS and CDR2 is YFSETQ. The trim removed 4 bases at V and 2 bases at J, leaving 1 base unmatched. The CDR3 here is CASSGDRAGANVLTF. Written as DNA, the CDR3 is TGCGCCAGCAGCGGGGACAGGGCTGGGGCCAACGTCCTGACTTTC. Supplemented by reference TRBV5-1 and TRBJ2-6, the full variable domain reads KAGVTQTPRYLIKTRGQQVTLSCSPISGHRSVSWYQQTPGQGLQFLFEYFSETQRNKGNFPGRFSGRQFSNSRSEMNVSTLELGDSALYLCASSGDRAGANVLTFGAGSRLTVL.

The genes are TRBV19 and TRBJ2-3; the match to TRBD1 covers 7 bases. Per the germline V gene, CDR1 is LNHDA and CDR2 is SQIVND (reference sequence). V was clipped by 8 bases and J by 2 bases; unmatched bases: 4. This CDR3 comprises 13 residues. The CDR3 coding sequence is TGTGCCAGTCAGACAGGGCCCACAGATACGCAGTATTTT. Protein product: CASQTGPTDTQYF. Supplemented by reference TRBV19 and TRBJ2-3, the full variable domain reads DGGITQSPKYLFRKEGQNVTLSCEQNLNHDAMYWYRQDPGQGLRLIYYSQIVNDFQKGDIAEGYSVSREKKESFPLTVTSAQKNPTAFYLCASQTGPTDTQYFGPGTRLTVL.

The chain is built from TRBV29-1 and TRBJ2-3; 9 bases agree with TRBD1. This CDR3 spans 12 amino acids. CDR1 is SQVTM, CDR2 ANQGSEA, per germline. This CDR3 is CSLQGATDTQYF. The CDR3 DNA reads as TGCTCCTTACAGGGGGCGACAGATACGCAGTATTTT.

V usage is TRBV6-6 and J usage is TRBJ2-1; D might be TRBD2 (5 bases). Germline V gives CDR1 MNHNY, CDR2 SVGAGI (reference sequence). Trimming left V 6 bases short and J 3 bases short, with 15 bases between. The CDR3 contains 15 residues. The CDR3 bases are TGTGCCAGCAGGCCCCTGGAGCGGCACTACAATGAGCAGTTCTTC. Translating it yields CASRPLERHYNEQFF.

In nucleotides, the CDR3 is TGCGCCAGCAGTGGGCCCGGACTAGCGGGAGGGAGCAATGAGCAGTTCTTC. Its translation: CASSGPGLAGGSNEQFF. The chain uses TRBV10-1 and TRBJ2-1; the match to TRBD2 covers 15 bases. CDR3 length: 17 amino acids. V was clipped by 4 bases and J by 6 bases; unmatched bases: 7. CDR1 is WNHNN, CDR2 SYGVQD, per germline (reference sequence).

The CDR3 coding sequence is TGTGCCAGCAGCGTAGGACAGGGGGCGGGGGAGCAGTACTTC. This gives the protein CASSVGQGAGEQYF. This chain uses TRBV9 with TRBJ2-7, with 10 positions matching TRBD1. Germline V gene data show CDR1 as SGDLS and CDR2 as YYNGEE. Trimming cost V 0 bases and J 7 bases; bases outside gene matches: 4. The CDR3 consists of 14 residues.

The V and J genes are TRBV30 and TRBJ1-2; possibly TRBD1 for D (6 bases). Trimming took off 0 bases at V and 6 bases at J, with 8 bases between the two ends. The CDR3 is 12 residues long. Germline lookup yields CDR1 GTSNPN and CDR2 SVGIG (reference sequence). The DNA of the CDR3 is TGTGCCTGGAGTGTGGCAGGGGATGGCTACACCTTC. It is translated as CAWSVAGDGYTF.

V usage is TRBV29-1 and J usage is TRBJ2-4, with D possibly being TRBD1 (6 bases). CDR1 is SQVTM and CDR2 is ANQGSEA in the germline V gene. CDR3 length: 11 amino acids. Trimming left V 5 bases short and J 13 bases short, with 15 bases between. The CDR3 loop is CSVWDNLYQYF. Here the CDR3 DNA reads TGCAGCGTTTGGGACAACCTATACCAGTACTTC.

The chain carries TRBV9 and TRBJ1-3; 8 bases line up with TRBD1. Trimming at V came to 0 bases and at J to 6 bases, leaving 11 bases not matched to a gene. The CDR3 spans 17 residues. CDR1 and CDR2 from the germline V gene are SGDLS and YYNGEE. In DNA, the CDR3 is TGTGCCAGCAGCGTAGGTAGGGGGGGACAGGCTAAAAACACCATATATTTT. Translating gives CASSVGRGGQAKNTIYF.

This clone was seen more than once but under ten times. The chain uses TRBV3-1 (or the pseudogene TRBV3-2) and TRBJ2-2; 8 nucleotides line up with TRBD2. The ends lost 4 bases at V and 6 bases at J; junction bases unmatched: 10. The germline V gene encodes CDR1 LGHDT and CDR2 YNNKEL (reference sequence). This CDR3 comprises 16 residues. The CDR3 region has the DNA TGTGCCAGCAGCCCCCCTCCCGGGACTAGTTCCGGGGAGCTGTTTTTT. Residues: CASSPPPGTSSGELFF.

The CDR3 DNA reads TGTGCCAGCTCGGCCGGGACAGGGATATACGAGCAGTACTTC. It encodes CASSAGTGIYEQYF. This rearrangement joins TRBV18 to TRBJ2-7; 9 nucleotides line up with TRBD1. The germline CDR1 and CDR2 sequences are KGHSH and LQKENI. J lost 4 bases, V lost 6 bases, and 7 bases had no gene match. The CDR3 has 14 amino acids.

This clone was observed once. The chain employs TRBV18 and TRBJ1-2; unclear D gene. Germline lookup yields CDR1 KGHSH and CDR2 LQKENI. The CDR3 length is 15 residues. With 3 bases removed from V and 1 base from J, the gap between germline ends came to 12 bases. DNA of the CDR3: TGTGCCAGCTCACCCTCGGGAGGGAATAACTATGGCTACACCTTC. As protein: CASSPSGGNNYGYTF.

This chain uses TRBV2 with TRBJ1-1, with 9 positions matching TRBD1. The junction had 7 bases not matched to a gene; V was cut back by 6 bases and J by 5 bases. Germline V gives CDR1 SNHLY, CDR2 FYNNEI. The CDR3 runs 14 residues. The CDR3 DNA follows: TGTGCCAGCAGCCTCCGACAGGGGGTTACTGAAGCTTTCTTT. It yields the protein CASSLRQGVTEAFF.

This sequence joins TRBV18 and TRBJ1-1; 9 bases align to TRBD1. V shed 2 bases, J shed 1 base, and the junction held 5 bases outside the gene matches. This CDR3 region has 16 residues. Germline V lookup: CDR1 KGHSH, CDR2 LQKENI. The CDR3 nucleotides are TGTGCCAGCTCACCAGCGGGACAGGGATGGAACACTGAAGCTTTCTTT. Translating it yields CASSPAGQGWNTEAFF.

This sequence joins TRBV7-9 and TRBJ2-2; 12 bases fit TRBD1. This CDR3 is 17 amino acids long. CDR1 is SEHNR, CDR2 FQNEAQ, per germline (reference sequence). Germline trimming cut 7 bases from V and 6 bases from J; bases unmatched to any gene: 12. CDR3 DNA sequence: TGTGCCAGCACCAACACCTGGGGACAGGGGGCCTCCGGGGAGCTGTTTTTT. Translation gives CASTNTWGQGASGELFF.

V usage is TRBV5-6 and J usage is TRBJ1-2; 9 nucleotides match TRBD1. Germline-derived CDR1 and CDR2 are SGHDT and YYEEEE. V gave up 0 bases and J gave up 4 bases; unmatched junction bases: 4. There are 15 residues in the CDR3. The CDR3 sequence is CASSLEQGAFYGYTF. In DNA, the CDR3 is TGTGCCAGCAGCTTGGAACAGGGGGCGTTCTATGGCTACACCTTC.

The J gene is TRBJ2-3, the V gene TRBV3-1 (or the pseudogene TRBV3-2), with a weak D call TRBD2 (7 bases). CDR1 and CDR2 (germline): LGHDT, YNNKEL (reference sequence). V was clipped by 0 bases and J by 0 bases, with 10 bases between them. CDR3 size: 16 residues. As DNA, the CDR3 is TGTGCCAGCAGCCAAGATGGGGGGGCCAGCACAGATACGCAGTATTTT. As protein: CASSQDGGASTDTQYF.

This chain joins TRBV5-1 and TRBJ2-4; TRBD1 matches at 9 bases. The germline CDR1 and CDR2 sequences are SGHRS and YFSETQ. The CDR3 runs to 14 residues. Germline trimming cut 3 bases from V and 10 bases from J; bases unmatched to any gene: 8. The CDR3 sequence is CASSSDPGQGIQYF. The CDR3 coding sequence is TGCGCCAGCAGCTCCGACCCGGGACAGGGTATTCAGTACTTC.

The chain uses TRBV28 and TRBJ2-1; 7 bases are a match to TRBD1. V shed 6 bases and J 0 bases; nucleotides not matched to a gene: 5. CDR1 is MDHEN, CDR2 SYDVKM, per germline. The CDR3 has 15 residues. CDR3 sequence reads: CASRRSGGSYNEQFF. In nucleotides, the CDR3 is TGTGCCAGCAGAAGGTCAGGGGGCTCCTACAATGAGCAGTTCTTC. Using reference TRBV28 and TRBJ2-1 for the parts outside the CDR3, the full variable domain is DVKVTQSSRYLVKRTGEKVFLECVQDMDHENMFWYRQDPGLGLRLIYFSYDVKMKEKGDIPEGYSVSREKKERFSLILESASTNQTSMYLCASRRSGGSYNEQFFGPGTRLTVL.

V gene TRBV5-1 combines with J gene TRBJ1-5; TRBD1 matches 9 bases. Germline V gives CDR1 SGHRS, CDR2 YFSETQ. The CDR3 runs 14 residues. The V gene end was trimmed by 4 bases and the J gene end by 8 bases; junction bases not matched to a gene: 7. The CDR3 spells CASSEGQGREPQHF. CDR3 DNA: TGCGCCAGCAGCGAGGGACAGGGTAGGGAGCCCCAGCATTTT. The full variable domain, its missing parts supplied by reference TRBV5-1 and TRBJ1-5, is KAGVTQTPRYLIKTRGQQVTLSCSPISGHRSVSWYQQTPGQGLQFLFEYFSETQRNKGNFPGRFSGRQFSNSRSEMNVSTLELGDSALYLCASSEGQGREPQHFGDGTRLSIL.